The present TCR beta chain was sequenced within a study of control samples from healthy donors and cancer patients. The V end was cut by 2 bases, the J end by 7 bases, with 9 bases between. This CDR3 spans 13 amino acids. Germline CDR1 is LGHNA and CDR2 is YNFKEQ. TCRdb's copy holds only in-frame clones and misses some; the assay was immunoSEQ multiplex PCR. This repertoire shows some 80,000 clones, approximately 90% found once; its top ten account for 1.9%. This clone was recorded a few times. The chain couples TRBV4-2 to TRBJ1-5; D is unresolved. The sequenced material came from PBMCs. This sequence was found in a woman aged 55-70 years with head and neck cancer. CDR3 in DNA: TGTGCCAGCAGCCAACTGGTGGGGCAGCCCCAGCATTTT. This gives the protein CASSQLVGQPQHF.